This section outlines one TCR beta chain sequence together with its context. The CDR3 is 13 amino acids. Trimming removed 8 bases from V and 4 bases from J, with 11 bases in between. Germline values: CDR1 MNHEY, CDR2 SVGAGI. The data were taken from a study of blood T cell repertoires in COVID-19. About the study: Donors in the United States, Italy and Spain gave samples during acute or convalescent COVID-19.

Recruited during active infection, patients (from Seattle) were subsequently followed longitudinally. The protocol was immunoSEQ multiplex PCR, while the TCRdb copy is restricted to in-frame clones and leaves out a portion. The table shows about 300,000 clones, with roughly 83% occurring only once. The sequencing input was peripheral blood. This receptor was obtained from a human donor with COVID-19, enrolled during active disease. The donor label of this sample is uncertain. The chain employs TRBV6-5 and TRBJ2-2; no firm D call. The CDR3 protein is CASRRASTGELFF. CDR3 sequence (DNA): TGTGCCAGCCGAAGAGCTTCCACCGGGGAGCTGTTTTTT.